The 21 T cell receptor beta chains presented below share a single source sample, sequenced in a study of PD-1 blockade in mismatch repair-deficient tumors. TCRdb keeps only in-frame clones here, not all; method: immunoSEQ multiplex PCR. The sample records 90,000 to 120,000 clones, 82% being singletons. Sample: peripheral blood, taken roughly 35 weeks after starting pembrolizumab. The receptor source for this set is an adult with mismatch repair-deficient cancer.

The chain employs TRBV5-6 and TRBJ1-2; D may be TRBD1 (5 bases). Trimming cost V 0 bases and J 4 bases, with 13 bases left between them. The CDR3 has 15 residues. The germline CDR1 and CDR2 sequences are SGHDT and YYEEEE. This CDR3 is CASSLALRDFYGYTF. DNA for the CDR3: TGTGCCAGCAGCTTGGCCCTGCGGGACTTCTATGGCTACACCTTC.

This rearrangement joins TRBV29-1 to TRBJ2-1; 8 bases fit TRBD1. The V gene end was trimmed by 3 bases and the J gene end by 6 bases; junction bases not matched to a gene: 13. From germline, CDR1 is SQVTM and CDR2 ANQGSEA. The CDR3 has 16 amino acids. For the CDR3, the DNA is TGCAGCGTTGACAGGGCCCAGGGGGCTACAAGCAATGAGCAGTTCTTC. Translating gives CSVDRAQGATSNEQFF.

This chain links TRBV7-9 with TRBJ1-1; D ambiguous. The CDR3 has 12 residues. The germline gives CDR1 SEHNR, CDR2 FQNEAQ (reference sequence). Trimming pared 5 bases from V and 6 bases from J, leaving 10 bases between. CDR3 protein: CASSPDFPEAFF. In nucleotides, the CDR3 is TGTGCCAGCAGCCCCGATTTCCCTGAAGCTTTCTTT.

The chain uses TRBV7-8 and TRBJ2-2; D may match TRBD1 or TRBD2 (5 bases each). V lost 5 bases to trimming and J lost 2 bases, with 12 bases between them. CDR1 and CDR2 (germline): SGHVS, FQNEAQ. There are 15 residues in the CDR3. CDR3 sequence: CASSLLGANTGELFF. For the CDR3, the DNA is TGTGCCAGCAGCCTTCTCGGGGCAAACACCGGGGAGCTGTTTTTT.

The CDR3 nucleotides read TGTGCCAGCAGCTTAGGGGGGGCTAGCGAGGTCGAGCAGTACTTC. Translated, it gives CASSLGGASEVEQYF. The chain couples TRBV7-2 to TRBJ2-7, with D perhaps TRBD1 or TRBD2 (6 bases each). The CDR3 sequence is 15 residues long. Germline CDR1 and CDR2: SGHTA and FQGNSA. The V end lost 1 base, the J end lost 6 bases, and 16 bases lay between the germline ends.

The V gene is TRBV5-1, the J gene TRBJ1-1; D is unclear. With 4 bases removed from V and 3 bases from J, the gap between germline ends came to 10 bases. Germline V gene data show CDR1 as SGHRS and CDR2 as YFSETQ. The CDR3 loop spans 13 amino acids. CDR3 amino acids: CASSRREDTEAFF. In DNA, the CDR3 is TGCGCCAGCAGCCGGAGGGAGGACACTGAAGCTTTCTTT.

The rearrangement joins TRBV28 to TRBJ1-2, with D possibly TRBD1 on 6 matching bases. Trimming removed 5 bases at V and 3 bases at J, with 13 bases between. The CDR3 runs to 14 residues. Germline V lookup: CDR1 MDHEN, CDR2 SYDVKM. The DNA of the CDR3 is TGTGCCAGCAGTGGACGTAGGGGGGACTATGGCTACACCTTC. It encodes CASSGRRGDYGYTF.

V is TRBV27 and J is TRBJ2-2; a weak D match, TRBD1 (6 bases). The CDR3 is 15 amino acids. CDR1 is MNHEY and CDR2 is SMNVEV in the germline V gene (reference sequence). V dropped 1 base and J dropped 5 bases, with 11 bases sitting between them. This CDR3 is CASSLLQGSTGELFF. In DNA, the CDR3 is TGTGCCAGCAGTTTATTGCAGGGGTCGACCGGGGAGCTGTTTTTT.

This clone was counted a single time. The rearrangement links TRBV5-1 to TRBJ2-7; 10 bases are shared with TRBD1. V shed 3 bases and J 2 bases; nucleotides not matched to a gene: 5. The CDR3 sequence is 15 residues long. Germline-derived CDR1 and CDR2 are SGHRS and YFSETQ. This CDR3 reads CASSYGQGVAYEQYF. The CDR3 DNA reads TGCGCCAGCAGCTACGGACAGGGGGTTGCCTACGAGCAGTACTTC.

This clone turned up a few times. The chain couples TRBV7-6 to TRBJ1-2, with 7 bases that match TRBD1. Trimming at V came to 5 bases and at J to 3 bases, leaving 9 bases not matched to a gene. The CDR3 consists of 15 residues. CDR1 and CDR2 from the germline V gene are SGHVS and FNYEAQ. CDR3 protein: CASSPGQEKDYGYTF. The CDR3 DNA reads TGTGCCAGCAGCCCTGGACAGGAGAAGGACTATGGCTACACCTTC.

The chain couples TRBV7-2 to TRBJ1-3, with D possibly TRBD1 on 5 matching bases. This CDR3 spans 16 amino acids. Trimming stripped 0 bases from V and 1 base from J, with 10 bases between. The germline CDR1 and CDR2 sequences are SGHTA and FQGNSA. The CDR3 coding sequence is TGTGCCAGCAGCTTAGCGGGGGTCGGGTCTGGAAACACCATATATTTT. It yields the protein CASSLAGVGSGNTIYF. Combining the CDR3 with reference TRBV7-2 and TRBJ1-3 gives the whole variable domain GAGVSQSPSNKVTEKGKDVELRCDPISGHTALYWYRQSLGQGLEFLIYFQGNSAPDKSGLPSDRFSAERTGGSVSTLTIQRTQQEDSAVYLCASSLAGVGSGNTIYFGEGSWLTVV.

The rearrangement uses TRBV6-1 and TRBJ1-1; unclear D gene. The CDR3 runs to 11 residues. The germline gives CDR1 MNHNS, CDR2 SASEGT. Trimming shortened V by 7 bases and J by 1 base, and 4 bases separated the two germline ends. The CDR3 bases are TGTGCCAGCACTGAGAACACTGAAGCTTTCTTT. Translated: CASTENTEAFF.

The chain combines TRBV29-1 with TRBJ2-7; D call uncertain. Looked up from germline, CDR1 is SQVTM and CDR2 is ANQGSEA. This CDR3 is 13 amino acids long. Trimming removed 4 bases at V and 7 bases at J, with 17 bases between. The CDR3 here is CSVVETSLREQYF. In DNA, the CDR3 is TGCAGCGTTGTGGAGACCTCCCTCCGGGAGCAGTACTTC.

J is TRBJ1-3 and V is TRBV10-3; the D is unclear. Trimming shortened V by 6 bases and J by 2 bases, and 5 bases separated the two germline ends. The CDR3 is 12 amino acids. The germline gives CDR1 ENHRY, CDR2 SYGVKD. The CDR3 protein is CAIRDPGNTIYF. As DNA, the CDR3 is TGTGCCATCAGAGACCCTGGAAACACCATATATTTT.

The rearrangement links TRBV19 to TRBJ2-1, with 10 bases fitting TRBD2. Looked up from germline, CDR1 is LNHDA and CDR2 is SQIVND (reference sequence). CDR3 length equals 15 residues. V was pared by 6 bases and J by 7 bases, with 9 bases of the junction left unmatched. The CDR3 coding sequence is TGTGCCAGTAGGGAAAGGGCTAGCGGGAGAAATGAGCAGTTCTTC. Protein product: CASRERASGRNEQFF.

The chain is built from TRBV4-2 and TRBJ2-1, with TRBD2 matching 14 bases. Germline assignment: CDR1 LGHNA and CDR2 YNFKEQ. Trimming cost V 0 bases and J 14 bases; bases outside gene matches: 6. CDR3 length: 15 residues. The CDR3 DNA is TGTGCCAGCAGCCAAGAGGGACTAGCGGGAGCCCTGAAGTTCTTC. Residues: CASSQEGLAGALKFF.

The chain employs TRBV5-6 and TRBJ2-1; 7 bases align to TRBD2. V shed 4 bases and J 5 bases; nucleotides not matched to a gene: 9. This CDR3 spans 15 amino acids. Germline V gene lookup returns CDR1 SGHDT and CDR2 YYEEEE. The CDR3 spells CASSRIAGEHNEQFF. CDR3 nucleotide sequence: TGTGCCAGCAGCCGGATTGCGGGAGAGCACAATGAGCAGTTCTTC.

The CDR3 loop is CASDSPRLRSYNEQFF. DNA of the CDR3: TGTGCCAGCGACTCCCCCCGCCTGCGCTCCTACAATGAGCAGTTCTTC. The rearrangement uses TRBV7-9 and TRBJ2-1; D unresolved. Per the germline V gene, CDR1 is SEHNR and CDR2 is FQNEAQ (reference sequence). Trimming removed 8 bases from V and 0 bases from J, with 17 bases in between. There are 16 residues in the CDR3.

The chain links TRBV7-3 to TRBJ2-1; 8 nucleotides line up with TRBD1. V dropped 4 bases and J dropped 4; count of bases not matched to a gene: 6. The CDR3 has 15 amino acids. From germline, CDR1 is SGHTA and CDR2 FQGTGA. The CDR3: CASSSDRGPYNEQFF. CDR3 nucleotides: TGTGCCAGCAGCTCCGACAGGGGACCATACAATGAGCAGTTCTTC.

The rearrangement uses TRBV5-4 and TRBJ1-2; 9 bases fit TRBD1. The J segment lost 2 bases and the V segment lost 4 bases, leaving 6 bases of the junction unmatched. The CDR3 length is 15 residues. Germline CDR1 and CDR2: SGHNT and YYREEE (reference sequence). The CDR3 protein is CASSAAGQGNYGYTF. CDR3 DNA sequence: TGTGCCAGCAGCGCGGCGGGACAGGGAAACTATGGCTACACCTTC.

This sequence joins TRBV11-2 and TRBJ2-5; TRBD2 matches 9 bases. The junction had 5 bases not matched to a gene; V was cut back by 5 bases and J by 4 bases. Looked up from germline, CDR1 is SGHAT and CDR2 is FQNNGV. The CDR3 runs 14 residues. Here the CDR3 DNA reads TGTGCCAGCAGCCTTAGCGGGAGAGGAGAGACCCAGTACTTC. This codes for CASSLSGRGETQYF.